These 25 T cell receptor beta chains originate from one sample sequenced in a study of blood T cell repertoires in COVID-19. Repertoires were generated with immunoSEQ multiplex PCR, while TCRdb's copy carries only in-frame clones and drops some. The sample yields roughly 360,000 clones, under 85% seen once. Material for sequencing was PBMCs or T cells enriched from blood (not recorded which). The receptors stem from a woman aged 50 to 60 who had recovered from COVID-19.

This chain joins TRBV25-1 and TRBJ1-2; TRBD1 matches 7 bases. With V trimmed by 1 base and J by 0 bases, 5 bases remained unmatched. Germline values: CDR1 MGHDK, CDR2 SYGVNS. CDR3 length: 16 residues. CDR3 region: CASSESRQGANYGYTF. The CDR3 bases are TGTGCCAGCAGTGAATCCAGACAGGGAGCTAACTATGGCTACACCTTC.

The chain is built from TRBV7-9 and TRBJ1-5, with D perhaps TRBD1 (6 bases). The CDR3 runs to 15 residues. V gave up 5 bases and J gave up 6 bases, with 17 bases separating them. Germline assignment: CDR1 SEHNR and CDR2 FQNEAQ (reference sequence). CDR3 bases: TGTGCCAGCAGCCGCACAGGGTCGGCGAGTCAGCCCCAGCATTTT. This encodes CASSRTGSASQPQHF.

The table lists this clone with a count of one. The J gene is TRBJ1-2, the V gene TRBV7-9; D gene ambiguous. CDR1 SEHNR and CDR2 FQNEAQ come from the germline V gene (reference sequence). This CDR3 spans 12 amino acids. With 5 bases removed from V and 6 bases from J, the gap between germline ends came to 10 bases. In DNA, the CDR3 is TGTGCCAGCAGCGCCACACCCGATGGCTACACCTTC. Translated, it gives CASSATPDGYTF.

This chain connects TRBV20-1 to TRBJ1-2, with D perhaps TRBD1 (6 bases). Germline V gives CDR1 DFQATT, CDR2 SNEGSKA (reference sequence). This CDR3 spans 11 amino acids. Written as DNA, the CDR3 is TGCAGCGCACAGGGATGGGAGGGCTACACCTTC. The encoded protein is CSAQGWEGYTF.

This clone was counted between two and nine times. The V call is TRBV19, the J call TRBJ1-1; D not resolved. The CDR3 length is 13 residues. The germline V and J ends were trimmed by 9 bases and 5 bases, with 16 bases remaining between them. Germline V gene data show CDR1 as LNHDA and CDR2 as SQIVND (reference sequence). The chain's CDR3 is CASRVGIGTEAFF. CDR3 coding DNA: TGTGCCAGCCGGGTCGGTATTGGTACTGAAGCTTTCTTT. The full variable domain, with the rest looked up from reference TRBV19 and TRBJ1-1, is DGGITQSPKYLFRKEGQNVTLSCEQNLNHDAMYWYRQDPGQGLRLIYYSQIVNDFQKGDIAEGYSVSREKKESFPLTVTSAQKNPTAFYLCASRVGIGTEAFFGQGTRLTVV.

V gene TRBV5-1 combines with J gene TRBJ2-5; maybe TRBD2 (5 bases). V lost 1 base and J lost 5, with 12 bases in between. This CDR3 region has 14 residues. Germline V gives CDR1 SGHRS, CDR2 YFSETQ. The CDR3 nucleotides read TGCGCCAGCAGCTTGTGGACCCGGAGGGAGACCCAGTACTTC. This gives the protein CASSLWTRRETQYF.

The chain has TRBV11-2 and TRBJ1-2; D is unresolved. Deletions cut 0 bases from V and 7 bases from J, with 18 bases between. CDR3 length: 16 residues. Germline V CDR1 and CDR2: SGHAT, FQNNGV. The CDR3 sequence: CASSLDLITAGLGYTF. CDR3 bases: TGTGCCAGCAGCTTAGATTTGATCACCGCCGGTCTTGGCTACACCTTC.

This clone appeared once. J is TRBJ1-5 and V is TRBV6-1, with D unclear. From germline, CDR1 is MNHNS and CDR2 SASEGT. V shed 2 bases and J shed 11 bases, with 10 bases lying between them. The CDR3 extends over 12 amino acids. This CDR3 is CASSELARTQHF. DNA of the CDR3: TGTGCCAGCAGTGAATTGGCAAGAACCCAGCATTTT.

The chain combines TRBV7-3 with TRBJ1-1, with D unresolved. Germline assignment: CDR1 SGHTA and CDR2 FQGTGA. CDR3 length: 13 amino acids. The V and J ends lost 5 bases and 4 bases respectively, with 11 bases between them. CDR3 nucleotide sequence: TGTGCCAGCAGCCAAAGGCGGGGCACTGAAGCTTTCTTT. Protein product: CASSQRRGTEAFF.

This sequence joins TRBV19 and TRBJ2-1, with TRBD1 matching over 12 bases. The CDR3 has 15 residues. Per the germline V gene, CDR1 is LNHDA and CDR2 is SQIVND (reference sequence). Trimming took 1 base from V and 9 from J; bases not matched to a gene: 4. The CDR3 DNA follows: TGTGCCAGTAGTATAGTGGGACAGGGGGCCGGTGAGCAGTTCTTC. It yields the protein CASSIVGQGAGEQFF.

The chain carries TRBV3-1 (or the pseudogene TRBV3-2) and TRBJ1-2, with 7 bases fitting TRBD1. This CDR3 spans 15 amino acids. Germline CDR1 is LGHDT and CDR2 is YNNKEL (reference sequence). Trimming removed 1 base from V and 4 bases from J; junction bases left unmatched: 6. This CDR3 reads CASSQVMAGGYGYTF. CDR3 in DNA: TGTGCCAGCAGCCAAGTTATGGCAGGGGGCTATGGCTACACCTTC.

This clone was counted a single time. The chain couples TRBV19 to TRBJ2-1; 7 positions agree with TRBD2. In germline, CDR1 is LNHDA, CDR2 SQIVND (reference sequence). V dropped 3 bases and J dropped 7; count of bases not matched to a gene: 9. The CDR3 contains 15 residues. CDR3 loop: CASSMGGDSVNEQFF. In DNA, the CDR3 is TGTGCCAGTAGTATGGGGGGGGATAGTGTTAATGAGCAGTTCTTC.

The chain has TRBV29-1 and TRBJ1-2; the D is unclear. Per germline, CDR1 SQVTM and CDR2 ANQGSEA. The V gene lost 5 bases and the J gene lost 2 bases, with 9 bases spanning the gap. The CDR3 has 12 amino acids. CDR3 DNA: TGCAGCGTTCACAGAGCAAACTATGGCTACACCTTC. It codes for CSVHRANYGYTF.

The chain is built from TRBV12-1 and TRBJ2-1; the D call of TRBD2 is as the table states it, not checked on the DNA. TRBV12-1 is flagged as a pseudogene. The CDR3 totals 14 residues. CDR3 amino acids: CASSLFLANNEQFF. The CDR3 coding sequence is TGTGCCAGCAGCTTGTTCCTAGCCAACAATGAGCAGTTCTTC.

The chain is built from TRBV20-1 and TRBJ1-2; tentative D call: TRBD1 (5 bases). Looked up from germline, CDR1 is DFQATT and CDR2 is SNEGSKA (reference sequence). This CDR3 has 15 residues. V was shortened by 3 bases and J by 4 bases, with 18 bases between the two germline ends. The CDR3 sequence is CSASDLLGPRYGYTF. CDR3 sequence (DNA): TGCAGTGCTAGTGATCTATTGGGGCCGCGCTATGGCTACACCTTC.

This clone was seen once. The chain couples TRBV4-3 to TRBJ2-3; 8 bases agree with TRBD2. Germline V gene lookup returns CDR1 LGHNA and CDR2 YSLEER. The CDR3 extends over 16 amino acids. V gave up 2 bases and J gave up 6 bases; unmatched junction bases: 10. The chain's CDR3 is CASSQLDGGGLDTQYF. CDR3 DNA: TGCGCCAGCAGCCAATTGGACGGGGGGGGTCTGGATACGCAGTATTTT.

The V and J genes are TRBV11-3 and TRBJ1-6; 7 bases are a match to TRBD1. The CDR3 loop spans 14 amino acids. Trimming took 2 bases from V and 10 from J; bases not matched to a gene: 5. Per the germline V gene, CDR1 is SGHNT and CDR2 is YENEEA. The CDR3 spells CASSLKGQRSPLHF. The CDR3 DNA sequence: TGTGCCAGCAGCTTAAAGGGACAGCGGTCACCCCTCCACTTT.

The chain has TRBV5-1 and TRBJ2-1; 8 bases agree with TRBD2. The CDR3 is 13 residues long. V dropped 2 bases and J dropped 10; count of bases not matched to a gene: 5. In germline, CDR1 is SGHRS, CDR2 YFSETQ. DNA of the CDR3: TGCGCCAGCAGCTTACAACCTAGCGGGGAGCAGTTCTTC. Translating gives CASSLQPSGEQFF.

The gene calls are TRBV7-2 and TRBJ1-2, with TRBD1 matching 9 bases. Germline V CDR1 and CDR2: SGHTA, FQGNSA. This CDR3 is built from 15 residues. V dropped 5 bases and J dropped 7; count of bases not matched to a gene: 11. CDR3 nucleotide sequence: TGTGCCAGCAGCCCGGGACAGGGAGGTGTGGGTGGCTACACCTTC. Encoded protein: CASSPGQGGVGGYTF.

The J gene is TRBJ1-5, the V gene TRBV19; no clear D. The CDR3 runs 15 residues. Trimming removed 3 bases at V and 6 bases at J, with 15 bases between. The germline gives CDR1 LNHDA, CDR2 SQIVND (reference sequence). CDR3 sequence (DNA): TGTGCCAGTAGTATGAGCCGGGTCCTCGGTCAGCCCCAGCATTTT. Protein sequence: CASSMSRVLGQPQHF.

The chain couples TRBV7-3 to TRBJ1-4; unclear D gene. Trimming took off 5 bases at V and 7 bases at J, with 14 bases between the two ends. Germline lookup yields CDR1 SGHTA and CDR2 FQGTGA. The CDR3 consists of 14 residues. The CDR3 DNA reads TGTGCCAGCAGCCTCCTTACAGTGAGTGAAAAACTGTTTTTT. Translated, it gives CASSLLTVSEKLFF.

The rearrangement links TRBV29-1 to TRBJ1-2; 9 nucleotides match TRBD1. Germline values: CDR1 SQVTM, CDR2 ANQGSEA. V lost 1 base, J lost 7 bases, and 7 bases stayed unmatched. This CDR3 region has 14 residues. CDR3 in amino acids: CSVEVGQGGFGYTF. As DNA, the CDR3 is TGCAGCGTTGAAGTGGGACAGGGAGGTTTTGGCTACACCTTC. The whole variable domain, filled in from reference TRBV29-1 and TRBJ1-2, reads SAVISQKPSRDICQRGTSLTIQCQVDSQVTMMFWYRQQPGQSLTLIATANQGSEATYESGFVIDKFPISRPNLTFSTLTVSNMSPEDSSIYLCSVEVGQGGFGYTFGSGTRLTVV.

Here the CDR3 reads CAWTGQAHEKLFF. The CDR3 region has the DNA TGTGCCTGGACGGGACAGGCACATGAAAAACTGTTTTTT. The genes are TRBV30 and TRBJ1-4, with 8 bases identical to TRBD1. The germline V gene encodes CDR1 GTSNPN and CDR2 SVGIG (reference sequence). This CDR3 has 13 residues. With 4 bases clipped from V and 6 bases from J, the junction kept 4 bases outside the gene matches.

This clone showed up just once. The chain links TRBV4-2 to TRBJ2-2; perhaps TRBD2 as D (6 bases). Germline lookup yields CDR1 LGHNA and CDR2 YNFKEQ. The CDR3 totals 15 residues. The V and J ends lost 4 bases and 7 bases respectively, with 16 bases between them. This CDR3 is CASSRDFLSNGELFF. CDR3 in DNA: TGTGCCAGCAGCCGGGACTTTCTCTCGAACGGGGAGCTGTTTTTT.

The chain uses TRBV6-5 and TRBJ1-1; D gene ambiguous. Germline loops: CDR1 MNHEY, CDR2 SVGAGI. This CDR3 is built from 13 residues. The V end was cut by 0 bases, the J end by 3 bases, with 5 bases between. The CDR3: CASSYSRDTEAFF. The CDR3 DNA is TGTGCCAGCAGTTACTCGAGAGACACTGAAGCTTTCTTT.